This T cell receptor beta chain was profiled in a study of Tregs in tolerant kidney transplant recipients. This CDR3 region has 16 residues. TCRdb's copy holds only in-frame clones and misses some; the assay was immunoSEQ multiplex PCR. Of 80,000 to 90,000 clones in the sample, approximately 94% were seen once. This sequence joins TRBV12-2 and TRBJ2-7; the table's D call, TRBD1, has no DNA check behind it. TRBV12-2 is designated a pseudogene. The sequence was obtained from a human donor in good health. Sequencing was done on a sample of CD8+ T cells from blood. This CDR3 reads CASRFFSSRSSYEQYF. CDR3 DNA: TGTGCAAGTCGCTTTTTTTCTTCCAGATCCTCCTACGAGCAGTACTTC.